This T cell receptor (beta chain) is drawn from a study of cytomegalovirus exposure and HLA in healthy donors. Both 60 Vbeta primers and 13 Jbeta primers went into the PCR. This table comes from immunoSEQ multiplex PCR, and its TCRdb copy is limited to in-frame clones, with some not included. Of fewer than 200,000 clones in the sample, roughly 80% were seen once. This CDR3 comprises 16 residues. V was pared by 0 bases and J by 7 bases, with 8 bases of the junction left unmatched. Germline loops: CDR1 SGHNT, CDR2 YYREEE (reference sequence). The V and J genes are TRBV5-4 and TRBJ1-2; 11 positions match TRBD1. The specimen was PBMCs. This TCR was recovered from a woman in her thirties in good health and CMV-seropositive. The CDR3 region is CASSLAVRTGGGGYTF. CDR3 coding DNA: TGTGCCAGCAGCTTGGCCGTTAGGACAGGGGGCGGTGGCTACACCTTC. The whole variable domain, filled in from reference TRBV5-4 and TRBJ1-2, reads ETGVTQSPTHLIKTRGQQVTLRCSSQSGHNTVSWYQQALGQGPQFIFQYYREEENGRGNFPPRFSGLQFPNYSSELNVNALELDDSALYLCASSLAVRTGGGGYTFGSGTRLTVV.